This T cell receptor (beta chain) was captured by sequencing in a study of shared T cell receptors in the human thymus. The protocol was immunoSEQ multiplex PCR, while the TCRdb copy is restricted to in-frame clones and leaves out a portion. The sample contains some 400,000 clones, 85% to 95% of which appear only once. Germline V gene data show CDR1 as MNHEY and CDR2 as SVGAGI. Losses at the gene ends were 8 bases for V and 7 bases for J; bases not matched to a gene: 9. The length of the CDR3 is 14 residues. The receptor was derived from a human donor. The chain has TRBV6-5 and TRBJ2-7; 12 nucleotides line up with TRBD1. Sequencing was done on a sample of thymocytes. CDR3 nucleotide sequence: TGTGCCAGCGGGACAGGGGGCCCCCGGAGGGAGCAGTACTTC. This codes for CASGTGGPRREQYF.